The clone carrying this TCR beta chain was counted only a few times. Its antigen is undetermined. This entry comes from a study of T-cell memory formation after mild COVID-19. Broader study findings: Nothing showed for sure that second-wave clones peaking on day 37 were SARS-CoV-2 specific.

TCRdb re-analysed the 5' RACE reads in MiXCR, keeping a single row per CDR3 protein. The repertoire holds 200,000 to 250,000 distinct CDR3 sequences, with around 9.5% as singletons. Germline V CDR1 and CDR2: SGHTA, FQGNSA. The CDR3 is 14 residues long. The ends were cut back, 4 bases at V and 6 bases at J, with 14 bases in the middle. The rearrangement links TRBV7-2 to TRBJ2-3; D call uncertain. This clonotype was obtained from a man younger than 35 who had mild COVID-19 (a few samples of this study predate the infection). Cell type and time point are not known. Sequenced material: PBMCs or a T cell subset sorted from them (not recorded which). CDR3 protein: CASSSLEGADTQYF. The CDR3 DNA is TGTGCCAGCAGCTCCTTAGAAGGTGCCGATACGCAGTATTTT. The variable domain in full, completed from reference TRBV7-2 and TRBJ2-3, reads GAGVSQSPSNKVTEKGKDVELRCDPISGHTALYWYRQSLGQGLEFLIYFQGNSAPDKSGLPSDRFSAERTGGSVSTLTIQRTQQEDSAVYLCASSSLEGADTQYFGPGTRLTVL.